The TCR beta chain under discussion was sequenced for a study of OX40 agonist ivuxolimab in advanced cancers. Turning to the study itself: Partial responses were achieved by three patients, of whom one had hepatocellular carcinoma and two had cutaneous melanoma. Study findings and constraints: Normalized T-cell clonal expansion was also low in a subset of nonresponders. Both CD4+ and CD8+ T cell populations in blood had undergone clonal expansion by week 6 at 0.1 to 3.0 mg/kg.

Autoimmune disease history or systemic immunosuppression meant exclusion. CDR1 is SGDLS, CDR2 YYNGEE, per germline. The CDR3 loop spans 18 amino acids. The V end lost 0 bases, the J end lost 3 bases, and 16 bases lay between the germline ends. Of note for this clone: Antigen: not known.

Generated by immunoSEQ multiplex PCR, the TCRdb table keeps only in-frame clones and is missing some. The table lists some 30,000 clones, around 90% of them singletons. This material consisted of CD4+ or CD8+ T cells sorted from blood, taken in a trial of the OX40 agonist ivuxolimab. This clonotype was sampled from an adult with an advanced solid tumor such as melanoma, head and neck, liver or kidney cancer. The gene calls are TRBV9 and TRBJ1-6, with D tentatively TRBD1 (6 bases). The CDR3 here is CASSVDPFQGIYNSPLHF. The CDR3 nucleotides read TGTGCCAGCAGCGTAGACCCCTTCCAGGGGATCTATAATTCACCCCTCCACTTT. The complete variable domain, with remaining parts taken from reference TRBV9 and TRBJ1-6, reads DSGVTQTPKHLITATGQRVTLRCSPRSGDLSVYWYQQSLDQGLQFLIQYYNGEERAKGNILERFSAQQFPDLHSELNLSSLELGDSALYFCASSVDPFQGIYNSPLHFGNGTRLTVT.